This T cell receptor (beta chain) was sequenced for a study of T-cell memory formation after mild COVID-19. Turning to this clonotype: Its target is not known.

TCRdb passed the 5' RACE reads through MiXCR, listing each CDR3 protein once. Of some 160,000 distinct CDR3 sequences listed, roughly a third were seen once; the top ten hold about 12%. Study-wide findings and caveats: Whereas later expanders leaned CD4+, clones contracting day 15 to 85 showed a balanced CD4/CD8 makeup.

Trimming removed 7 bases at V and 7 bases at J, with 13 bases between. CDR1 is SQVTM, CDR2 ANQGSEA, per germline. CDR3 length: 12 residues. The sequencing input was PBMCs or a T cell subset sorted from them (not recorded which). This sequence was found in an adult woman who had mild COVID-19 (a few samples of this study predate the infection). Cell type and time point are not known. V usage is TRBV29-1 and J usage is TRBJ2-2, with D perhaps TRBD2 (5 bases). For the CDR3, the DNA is TGCAGCGCCGACGTAGCGTTCGGGGAGCTGTTTTTT. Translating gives CSADVAFGELFF.